This paragraph reports one T cell receptor beta chain. The source of the sample is a study of blood T cell repertoires in COVID-19. Study-wide background: Samples of COVID-19 (acute and convalescent) were obtained from the United States, Italy and Spain. T cells, B-cell-depleted T cells, or PBMCs supplied cDNA or gDNA.

Enrolment of Seattle patients took place during active infection, and they were followed longitudinally. In the authors' methods: Counts of nucleated cells, estimated from reference gene primer amplification, were obtained. Profiled with immunoSEQ multiplex PCR; TCRdb holds only in-frame clones, not every one. V and J calls and clone size come straight from that table; D and trimming were deduced from the DNA. The table includes 100,000 to 150,000 clones, around 82% detected once. This CDR3 region has 14 residues. The germline CDR1 and CDR2 sequences are MNHEY and SMNVEV (reference sequence). Trimming removed 6 bases from V and 2 bases from J, with 13 bases in between.

Sample: peripheral blood. The sequence came from a man aged 25-45 years with COVID-19, enrolled during active disease. The chain joins TRBV27 to TRBJ2-5; a weak D match, TRBD1 (5 bases). The CDR3 is CASSFSGPQETQYF. CDR3 sequence (DNA): TGTGCCAGCAGCTTCTCAGGGCCACAAGAGACCCAGTACTTC.